This T cell receptor (beta chain) was documented in a study of T-cell reconstitution after alpha-beta-depleted transplantation in children. In its sample, this clonotype was seen many times. Preparation of the TCRbeta library involved a method that used unique molecular identifiers. MiXCR was run by TCRdb on the PCR reads, yielding one entry per CDR3 protein. This sample carries 230,000 or so distinct CDR3 sequences, 9% to 10% of them seen once, and the ten largest clones take over 4.5%. This material consisted of PBMCs from the stem cell graft donor, taken from the stem cell graft. The source of this sequence is a human donor who donated a stem cell graft to a child with SCID.

The CDR3 DNA follows: TGCAGTGCTAGAAGTCGGTTAGGGGGCACTGAAGCTTTCTTT. Encoded protein: CSARSRLGGTEAFF. V gene TRBV20-1 combines with J gene TRBJ1-1; perhaps TRBD1 as D (6 bases). From germline, CDR1 is DFQATT and CDR2 SNEGSKA (reference sequence). V shed 2 bases and J shed 4 bases, with 14 bases lying between them. This CDR3 comprises 14 residues.